This entry concerns a single T cell receptor (beta chain). Its specificity is not known. These data belong to a study of cytomegalovirus exposure and HLA in healthy donors. Study-level results: Reportedly, diagnosis of cytomegalovirus status by the classifier showed high specificity and sensitivity.

Germline-derived CDR1 and CDR2 are KGHSH and LQKENI. The CDR3 is 15 amino acids. V lost 2 bases, J lost 6 bases, and 6 bases stayed unmatched. The donors were members of the validation cohort, which comprised roughly 120 subjects and was separate from the first cohort of 666 subjects. TCRdb keeps only in-frame clones here, not all; method: immunoSEQ multiplex PCR. The sample lists approximately 150,000 clones; around 90% were seen once. This rearrangement joins TRBV18 to TRBJ2-1; 8 bases fit TRBD1. This TCR was recovered from a man in his late teens or twenties in good health and CMV-seropositive. Sequenced sample: PBMCs. The CDR3 region is CASSPGAGGGNEQFF. The CDR3 bases are TGTGCCAGCTCACCAGGGGCAGGGGGCGGCAATGAGCAGTTCTTC.